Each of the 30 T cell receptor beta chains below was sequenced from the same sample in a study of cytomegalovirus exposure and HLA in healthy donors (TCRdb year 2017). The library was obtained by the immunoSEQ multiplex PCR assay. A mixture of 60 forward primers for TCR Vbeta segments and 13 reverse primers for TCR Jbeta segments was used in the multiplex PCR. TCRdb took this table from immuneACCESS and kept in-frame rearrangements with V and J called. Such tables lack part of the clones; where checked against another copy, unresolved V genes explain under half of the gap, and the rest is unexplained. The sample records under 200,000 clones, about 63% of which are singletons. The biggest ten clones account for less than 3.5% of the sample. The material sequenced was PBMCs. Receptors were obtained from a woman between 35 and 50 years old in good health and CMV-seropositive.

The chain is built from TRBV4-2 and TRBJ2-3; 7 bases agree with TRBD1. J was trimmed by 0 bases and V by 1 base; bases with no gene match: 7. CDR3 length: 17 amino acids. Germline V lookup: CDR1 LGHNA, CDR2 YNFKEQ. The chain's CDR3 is CASSQGEDRTSTDTQYF. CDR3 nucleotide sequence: TGTGCCAGCAGCCAAGGCGAGGACAGGACTAGCACAGATACGCAGTATTTT.

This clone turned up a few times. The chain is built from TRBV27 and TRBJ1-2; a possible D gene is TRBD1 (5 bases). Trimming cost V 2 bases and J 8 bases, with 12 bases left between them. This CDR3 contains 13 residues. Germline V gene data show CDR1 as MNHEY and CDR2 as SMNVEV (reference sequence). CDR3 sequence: CASSLGAPWGYTF. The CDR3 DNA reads TGTGCCAGCAGTTTAGGGGCCCCCTGGGGCTACACCTTC.

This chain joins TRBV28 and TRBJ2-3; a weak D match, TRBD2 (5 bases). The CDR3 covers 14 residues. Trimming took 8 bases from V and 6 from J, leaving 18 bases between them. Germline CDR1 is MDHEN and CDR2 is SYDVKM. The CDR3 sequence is CASGLGGLLDTQYF. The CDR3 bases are TGTGCCAGCGGGTTAGGCGGGCTGCTTGATACGCAGTATTTT.

The CDR3 protein is CASRFWGDSKNTGELFF. The CDR3 DNA follows: TGTGCCAGCAGATTCTGGGGGGACTCGAAGAACACCGGGGAGCTGTTTTTT. This chain uses TRBV19 with TRBJ2-2; weak D call: TRBD2 (6 bases). There are 17 residues in the CDR3. Trimming stripped 9 bases from V and 1 base from J, with 21 bases between. CDR1 is LNHDA, CDR2 SQIVND, per germline (reference sequence).

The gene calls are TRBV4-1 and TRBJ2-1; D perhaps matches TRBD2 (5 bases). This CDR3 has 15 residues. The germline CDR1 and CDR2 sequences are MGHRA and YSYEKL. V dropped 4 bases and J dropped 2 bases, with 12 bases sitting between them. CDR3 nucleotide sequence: TGCGCCAGCAGCCCTGGGCAGCGGACCTACAATGAGCAGTTCTTC. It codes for CASSPGQRTYNEQFF.

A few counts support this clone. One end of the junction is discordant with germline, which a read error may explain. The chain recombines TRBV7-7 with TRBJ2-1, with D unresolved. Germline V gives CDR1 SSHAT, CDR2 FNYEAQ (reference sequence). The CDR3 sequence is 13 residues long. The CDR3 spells CASSVDPNNEQFF. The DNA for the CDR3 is TGTGCTAGCAGCGTAGACCCTAACAATGAGCAGTTCTTC.

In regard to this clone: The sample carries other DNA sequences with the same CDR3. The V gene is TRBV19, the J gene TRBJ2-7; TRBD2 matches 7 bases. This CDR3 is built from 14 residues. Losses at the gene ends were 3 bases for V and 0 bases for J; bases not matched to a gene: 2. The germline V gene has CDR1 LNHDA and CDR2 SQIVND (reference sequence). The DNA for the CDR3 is TGTGCCAGTAGTATTGGCGGGAGCTCCTACGAGCAGTACTTC. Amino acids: CASSIGGSSYEQYF.

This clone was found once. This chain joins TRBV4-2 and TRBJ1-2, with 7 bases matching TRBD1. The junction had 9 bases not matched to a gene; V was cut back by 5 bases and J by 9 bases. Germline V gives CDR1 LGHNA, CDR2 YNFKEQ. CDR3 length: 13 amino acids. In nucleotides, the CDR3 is TGTGCCAGCAGCACGCAGGGGGAATCGAGCTACACCTTC. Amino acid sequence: CASSTQGESSYTF.

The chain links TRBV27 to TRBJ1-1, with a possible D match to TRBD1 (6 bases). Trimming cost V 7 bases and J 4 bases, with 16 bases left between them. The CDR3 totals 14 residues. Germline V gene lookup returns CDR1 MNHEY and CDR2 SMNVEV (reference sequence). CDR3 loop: CASNKGGVATEAFF. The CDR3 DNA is TGTGCCAGCAACAAAGGGGGGGTCGCCACTGAAGCTTTCTTT.

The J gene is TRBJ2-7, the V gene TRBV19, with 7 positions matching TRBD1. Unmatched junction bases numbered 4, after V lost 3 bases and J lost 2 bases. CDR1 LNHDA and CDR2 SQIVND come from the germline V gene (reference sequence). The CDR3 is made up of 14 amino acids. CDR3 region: CASSMSTGAYEQYF. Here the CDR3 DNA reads TGTGCCAGTAGTATGTCTACAGGGGCCTACGAGCAGTACTTC.

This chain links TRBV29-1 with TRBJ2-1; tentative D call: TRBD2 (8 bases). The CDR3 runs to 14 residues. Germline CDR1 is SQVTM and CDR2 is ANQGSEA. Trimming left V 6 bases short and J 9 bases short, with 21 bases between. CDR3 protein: CSVGGGQSGSEQFF. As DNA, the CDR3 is TGCAGCGTCGGCGGGGGACAGAGCGGGAGTGAGCAGTTCTTC.

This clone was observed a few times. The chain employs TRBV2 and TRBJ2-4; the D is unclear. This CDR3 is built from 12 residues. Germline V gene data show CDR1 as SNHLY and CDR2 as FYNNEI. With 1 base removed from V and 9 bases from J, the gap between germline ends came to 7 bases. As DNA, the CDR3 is TGTGCCAGCAGTGAAGGGCGGAGCATTCAGTACTTC. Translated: CASSEGRSIQYF.

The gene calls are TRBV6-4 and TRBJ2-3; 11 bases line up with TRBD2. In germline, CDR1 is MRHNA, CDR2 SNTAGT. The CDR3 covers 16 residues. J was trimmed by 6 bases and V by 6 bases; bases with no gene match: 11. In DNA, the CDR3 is TGTGCCAGCAGCAGCTCCTATAGCGGGGGGGCCGATACGCAGTATTTT. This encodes CASSSSYSGGADTQYF.

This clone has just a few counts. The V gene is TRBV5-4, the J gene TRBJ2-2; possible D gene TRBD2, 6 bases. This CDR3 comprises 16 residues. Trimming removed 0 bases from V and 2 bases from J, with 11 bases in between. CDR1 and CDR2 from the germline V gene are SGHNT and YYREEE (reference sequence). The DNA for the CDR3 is TGTGCCAGCAGCTTGGTTGCGGGGACCAACACCGGGGAGCTGTTTTTT. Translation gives CASSLVAGTNTGELFF.

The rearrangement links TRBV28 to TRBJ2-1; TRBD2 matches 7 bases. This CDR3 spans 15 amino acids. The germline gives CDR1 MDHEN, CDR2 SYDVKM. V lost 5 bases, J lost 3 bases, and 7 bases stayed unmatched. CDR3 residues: CASSQNSGYYNEQFF. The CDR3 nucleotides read TGTGCCAGCAGTCAAAATAGCGGGTACTACAATGAGCAGTTCTTC. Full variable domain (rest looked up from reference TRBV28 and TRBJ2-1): DVKVTQSSRYLVKRTGEKVFLECVQDMDHENMFWYRQDPGLGLRLIYFSYDVKMKEKGDIPEGYSVSREKKERFSLILESASTNQTSMYLCASSQNSGYYNEQFFGPGTRLTVL.

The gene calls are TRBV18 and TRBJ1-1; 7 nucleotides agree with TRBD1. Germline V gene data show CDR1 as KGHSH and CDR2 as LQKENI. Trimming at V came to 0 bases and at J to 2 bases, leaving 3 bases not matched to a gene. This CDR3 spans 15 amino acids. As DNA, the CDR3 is TGTGCCAGCTCACCACCGAACAGGGGCAACACTGAAGCTTTCTTT. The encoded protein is CASSPPNRGNTEAFF.

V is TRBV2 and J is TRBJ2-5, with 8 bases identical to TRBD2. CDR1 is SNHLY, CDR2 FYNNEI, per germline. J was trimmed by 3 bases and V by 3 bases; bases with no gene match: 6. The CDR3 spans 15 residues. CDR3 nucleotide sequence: TGTGCCAGCAGTGAGCCGAGACTAGCGAAAGAGACCCAGTACTTC. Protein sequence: CASSEPRLAKETQYF.

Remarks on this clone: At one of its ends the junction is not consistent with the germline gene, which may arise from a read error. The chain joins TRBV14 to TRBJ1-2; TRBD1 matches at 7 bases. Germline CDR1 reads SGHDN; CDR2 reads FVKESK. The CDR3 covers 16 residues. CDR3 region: CASSQEIGGGPQGYPF. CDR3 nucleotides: TGTGCCAGCAGCCAAGAAATCGGAGGGGGCCCCCAAGGCTACCCCTTC.

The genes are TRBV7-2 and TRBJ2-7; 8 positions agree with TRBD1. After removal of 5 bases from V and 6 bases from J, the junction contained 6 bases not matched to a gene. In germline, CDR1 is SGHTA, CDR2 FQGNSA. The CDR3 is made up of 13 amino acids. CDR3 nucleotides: TGTGCCAGCAGCCGGAGGACAGGGAGCGAGCAGTACTTC. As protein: CASSRRTGSEQYF.

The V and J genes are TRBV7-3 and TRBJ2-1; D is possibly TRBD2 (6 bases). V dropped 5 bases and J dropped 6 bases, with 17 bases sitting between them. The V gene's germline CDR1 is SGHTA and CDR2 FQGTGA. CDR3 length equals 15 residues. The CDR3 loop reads CASSPIGGPGNEQFF. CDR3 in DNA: TGTGCCAGCAGCCCAATCGGAGGGCCCGGCAATGAGCAGTTCTTC.

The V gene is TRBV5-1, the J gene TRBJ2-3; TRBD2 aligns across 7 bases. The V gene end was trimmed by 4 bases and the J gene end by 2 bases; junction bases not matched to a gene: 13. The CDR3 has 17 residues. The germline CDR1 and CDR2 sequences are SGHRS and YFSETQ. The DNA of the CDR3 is TGCGCCAGCAGCATTGGGCTCTCAGCGGGGACCACAGATACGCAGTATTTT. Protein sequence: CASSIGLSAGTTDTQYF.

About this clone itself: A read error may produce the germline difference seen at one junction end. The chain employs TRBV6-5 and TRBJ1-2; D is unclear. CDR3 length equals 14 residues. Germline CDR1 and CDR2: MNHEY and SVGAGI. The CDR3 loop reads CASSYSRYNYGYPF. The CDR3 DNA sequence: TGTGCCAGCAGTTACTCGCGGTATAACTATGGCTACCCCTTC.

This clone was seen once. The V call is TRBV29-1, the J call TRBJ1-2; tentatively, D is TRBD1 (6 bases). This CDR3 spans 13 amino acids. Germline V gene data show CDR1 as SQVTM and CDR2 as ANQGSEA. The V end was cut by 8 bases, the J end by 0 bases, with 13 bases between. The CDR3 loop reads CSFRDMSNYGYTF. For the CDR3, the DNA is TGCAGCTTCCGGGACATGTCTAACTATGGCTACACCTTC.

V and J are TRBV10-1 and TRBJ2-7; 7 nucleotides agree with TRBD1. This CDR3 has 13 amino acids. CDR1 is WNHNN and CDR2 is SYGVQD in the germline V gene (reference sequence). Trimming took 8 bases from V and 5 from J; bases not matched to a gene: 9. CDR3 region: CASGESTGDEQYF. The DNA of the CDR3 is TGCGCCAGCGGAGAAAGCACAGGGGACGAGCAGTACTTC.

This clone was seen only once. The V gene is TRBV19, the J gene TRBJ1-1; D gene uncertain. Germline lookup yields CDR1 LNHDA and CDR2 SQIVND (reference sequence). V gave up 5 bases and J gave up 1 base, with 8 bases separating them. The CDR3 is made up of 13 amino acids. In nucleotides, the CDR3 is TGTGCCAGTAGTGGGTCGGGGAACACTGAAGCTTTCTTT. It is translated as CASSGSGNTEAFF.

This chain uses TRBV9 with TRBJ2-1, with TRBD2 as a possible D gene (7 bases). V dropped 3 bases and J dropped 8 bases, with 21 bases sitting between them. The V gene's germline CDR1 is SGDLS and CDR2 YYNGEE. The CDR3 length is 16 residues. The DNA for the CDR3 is TGTGCCAGCAGCGGTAAGGGGGGGGGCCCGAGGGATGAGCAGTTCTTC. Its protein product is CASSGKGGGPRDEQFF.

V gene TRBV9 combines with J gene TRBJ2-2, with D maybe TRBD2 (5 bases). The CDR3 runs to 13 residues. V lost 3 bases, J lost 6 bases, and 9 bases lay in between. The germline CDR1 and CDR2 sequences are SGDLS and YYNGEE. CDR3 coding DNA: TGTGCCAGCAGCGCTTTGGACTCCGGGGAGCTGTTTTTT. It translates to CASSALDSGELFF. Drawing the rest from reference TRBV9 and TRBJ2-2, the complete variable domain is DSGVTQTPKHLITATGQRVTLRCSPRSGDLSVYWYQQSLDQGLQFLIQYYNGEERAKGNILERFSAQQFPDLHSELNLSSLELGDSALYFCASSALDSGELFFGEGSRLTVL.

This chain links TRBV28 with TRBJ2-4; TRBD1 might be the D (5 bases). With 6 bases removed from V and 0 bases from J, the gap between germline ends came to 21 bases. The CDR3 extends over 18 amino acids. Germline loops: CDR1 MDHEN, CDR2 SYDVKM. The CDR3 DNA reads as TGTGCCAGCAGCCCCCGGCTCCAGGGCATCCTAGCCAAAAACATTCAGTACTTC. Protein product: CASSPRLQGILAKNIQYF.

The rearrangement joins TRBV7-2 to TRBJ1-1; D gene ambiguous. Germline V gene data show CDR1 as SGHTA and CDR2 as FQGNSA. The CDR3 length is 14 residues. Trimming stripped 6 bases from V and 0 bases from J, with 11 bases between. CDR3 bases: TGTGCCAGCAGTGCCACATGGTTGAACACTGAAGCTTTCTTT. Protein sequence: CASSATWLNTEAFF.

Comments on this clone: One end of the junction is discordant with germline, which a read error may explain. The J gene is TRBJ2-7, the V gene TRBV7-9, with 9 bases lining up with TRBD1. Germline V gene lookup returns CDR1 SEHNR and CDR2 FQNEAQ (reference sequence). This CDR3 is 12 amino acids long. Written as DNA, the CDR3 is TGTTCCAGCAGCTTAGAACAGGGGGCGTATTACTTC. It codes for CSSSLEQGAYYF.